This entry describes one T cell receptor beta chain. The antigen remains unidentified. Using its own MiXCR run on the RACE reads, TCRdb lists one record per CDR3 protein. Here the sample spans roughly 97,000 distinct CDR3 sequences, 27% being singletons. This sample is drawn from a study of human T cells and chemical hapten exposure. Time point reported: patch test 3, about 24 weeks after DPC sensitization. Treatment noted: therapeutic diphenylcyclopropenone sensitization with weekly scalp DPC. General study findings and limits: Controls formed significantly fewer large CDR3 similarity clusters than expanded TCRs did.

Sequencing was performed on whole blood, taken in connection with sensitization to the hapten diphenylcyclopropenone (DPC). This clonotype was obtained from a man aged 40-49 years with alopecia areata. Some clones in this sample may be carry-over from other donors' samples.

The CDR3 DNA follows: TGTGCCAGCAGTTACACAGGGGGCGAGCAGTACTTC. It translates to CASSYTGGEQYF. V is TRBV6-2 or TRBV6-3 and J is TRBJ2-7, with 8 bases lining up with TRBD1. Trimming cost V 2 bases and J 6 bases; bases outside gene matches: 0. Germline loops: CDR1 MNHEY, CDR2 SVGEGT. This CDR3 has 12 amino acids.